These T cell receptor beta chains were read from a single sample in a study of identifying expanded T cells in peripheral blood. Assay used: immunoSEQ multiplex PCR; TCRdb lists only in-frame clones, some missing. Among fewer than 110,000 clones listed, 70% to 90% were seen once. The sequencing input was blood. These receptors were collected from a person between 18 and 75 years old in good health. Each CDR3 is given with its conserved first and last residue. Each record gives: V gene, J gene, D gene, clone size, CDR3 DNA, CDR3 protein. D genes are given only for firm matches. Where a row states a size, it is once, few, many or the class of an expanded clone; other rows omit it.

TRBV5-6	TRBJ2-7	TRBD1	once	TGTGCCAGCAGCTTGCCGGACAGGGGGAGGCCCGGCTACGAGCAGTACTTC	CASSLPDRGRPGYEQYF
TRBV7-2	TRBJ2-1	.	.	TGTGCCAGCAGCCACCAGGGTACGGGGAATGGCGAGCAGTTCTTC	CASSHQGTGNGEQFF
TRBV10-1	TRBJ1-1	.	.	TGCGCCAGCAGTGAATTCCCAGGGACCGAGGCTTTCTTT	CASSEFPGTEAFF
TRBV6-5	TRBJ1-2	TRBD1	.	TGTGCCAGCAGTTACAAGACAGGGGGCGCCTATGGCTACACCTTC	CASSYKTGGAYGYTF
TRBV5-1	TRBJ2-5	.	.	TGCGCCAGCAGCTTGGTGCCGGGGCAAGAGACCCAGTACTTC	CASSLVPGQETQYF
TRBV6-1	TRBJ1-1	TRBD1	.	TGTGCCAGCAGGACAGGGAGCTATTTGAACACTGAAGCTTTCTTT	CASRTGSYLNTEAFF
TRBV28	TRBJ2-7	.	.	TGTGCCAGCGGGGTAGTAGGTACCTACGAGCAGTACTTC	CASGVVGTYEQYF
TRBV2	TRBJ1-5	TRBD1	.	TGTGCCAGCAGTCCACAGGGGGCGAGGACCCAGCATTTT	CASSPQGARTQHF
TRBV5-1	TRBJ2-3	TRBD2	once	TGCGCCAGCAGCTTGAGGCTAGCGGGGGGGGCTAGCACAGATACGCAGTATTTT	CASSLRLAGGASTDTQYF
TRBV7-2	TRBJ1-6	.	.	TGTGCCAGCAGCTTAGAAGTTGGGAGGGGCGGTTCACCCCTCCACTTT	CASSLEVGRGGSPLHF
TRBV19	TRBJ2-7	.	.	TGTGCCAGTAGTACTATGCCGGGATTCAATTACGAGCAGTACTTC	CASSTMPGFNYEQYF
TRBV4-1	TRBJ1-6	TRBD1	.	TGCGCCAGCTCCAACCCCGGGACAGGGCTTTCACCCCTCCACTTT	CASSNPGTGLSPLHF
TRBV4-3	TRBJ1-2	.	.	TGCGCCAGCAGCCAAGAGGGGGCGGACTTCTATGGCTACACCTTC	CASSQEGADFYGYTF
TRBV2	TRBJ1-5	.	.	TGTGCCAGCAGTGAAGCCTATCAGCCCCAGCATTTT	CASSEAYQPQHF
TRBV6-1	TRBJ1-2	.	.	TGTGCCAGCAGTGAATATAGGCAGGGACCTTATGGCTACACCTTC	CASSEYRQGPYGYTF
TRBV15	TRBJ1-1	.	once	TGTGCCACCAGCAGAGATCTGGTTGGCAGGGTAAACGTGAACACTGAAGCTTTCTTT	CATSRDLVGRVNVNTEAFF